The 7 T cell receptor beta chains presented below share a single source sample, sequenced in a study of T cell repertoires in aging, cancer and after chemotherapy. TRB rearrangements spanning V, D and J were amplified using mixed TRB-A/B primers. A single record per CDR3 protein comes from TCRdb applying MiXCR to the multiplex PCR reads. The table has 10,000 to 15,000 distinct CDR3 sequences, 35% to 45% seen once; the top ten hold 5% to 8%. Amplification of TCR beta used genomic DNA extracted from peripheral blood. Material: blood. These receptors came from a human donor in good health. The donor label of this sample is uncertain.

This clonotype is labeled medium-sized. The gene calls are TRBV29-1 and TRBJ2-5, with D possibly being TRBD2 (6 bases). V lost 5 bases to trimming and J lost 3 bases, with 19 bases between them. CDR1 and CDR2 (germline): SQVTM, ANQGSEA. The CDR3 extends over 15 amino acids. CDR3 in DNA: TGCAGCGTTCTGAGCCAACAAGGAGGGAAAGAGACCCAGTACTTC. Its protein product is CSVLSQQGGKETQYF.

This sequence joins TRBV30 and TRBJ2-7; 10 nucleotides line up with TRBD1. CDR3 length equals 18 residues. V lost 7 bases to trimming and J lost 2 bases; unmatched junction nucleotides: 20. CDR1 GTSNPN and CDR2 SVGIG come from the germline V gene (reference sequence). The CDR3 loop reads CASSLPGQGLAPTYEQYF. DNA for the CDR3: TGTGCCTCCTCACTACCGGGACAGGGGTTAGCGCCAACCTACGAGCAGTACTTC. Supplemented by reference TRBV30 and TRBJ2-7, the full variable domain reads SQTIHQWPATLVQPVGSPLSLECTVEGTSNPNLYWYRQAAGRGLQLLFYSVGIGQISSEVPQNLSASRPQDRQFILSSKKLLLSDSGFYLCASSLPGQGLAPTYEQYFGPGTRLTVT.

The genes are TRBV6-5 and TRBJ2-5, with TRBD1 matching 8 bases. This CDR3 comprises 14 residues. Germline assignment: CDR1 MNHEY and CDR2 SVGAGI. After removal of 5 bases from V and 5 bases from J, the junction contained 7 bases not matched to a gene. CDR3 sequence reads: CASSQGTGGETQYF. The CDR3 DNA sequence: TGTGCCAGCAGTCAGGGGACAGGAGGGGAGACCCAGTACTTC.

In this sample, this clonotype is medium-sized. CDR3 DNA: TGTGCCAGCAGTGACGAACAGGGGAAAGGTAATTCACCCCTCCACTTT. It specifies CASSDEQGKGNSPLHF. The chain recombines TRBV6-1 with TRBJ1-6, with TRBD1 identical over 7 bases. The V and J ends lost 3 bases and 6 bases, in that order; junction bases with no gene match: 8. The CDR3 extends over 16 amino acids. CDR1 is MNHNS and CDR2 is SASEGT in the germline V gene.

This clonotype was counted between two and nine times. The CDR3 nucleotides read TGTGCCAGCAGCTTGGGACTAGCGACCCGACAGGGGGCCAACGTCCTGACTTTC. Translation: CASSLGLATRQGANVLTF. The chain links TRBV5-4 to TRBJ2-6, with 8 positions matching TRBD2. This CDR3 has 18 residues. The trim removed 0 bases at V and 4 bases at J, leaving 9 bases unmatched. The germline V gene encodes CDR1 SGHNT and CDR2 YYREEE (reference sequence).

This clonotype is medium-sized in the sample. CDR3 sequence: CASSYQTLTGELFF. The CDR3 coding sequence is TGTGCCAGCAGTTACCAAACACTCACCGGGGAGCTGTTTTTT. The rearrangement links TRBV6-5 to TRBJ2-2; D gene uncertain. Per germline, CDR1 MNHEY and CDR2 SVGAGI. Trimming cost V 2 bases and J 4 bases, with 8 bases left between them. The CDR3 spans 14 residues.

There are a few counts of this clonotype. This chain connects TRBV18 to TRBJ1-4; D remains unclear. The CDR3 is 13 residues long. Germline V gives CDR1 KGHSH, CDR2 LQKENI. Trimming left V 3 bases short and J 8 bases short, with 10 bases between. The CDR3 reads CASSPTQKEKLFF. The DNA for the CDR3 is TGTGCCAGCTCACCTACCCAGAAGGAAAAACTGTTTTTT.